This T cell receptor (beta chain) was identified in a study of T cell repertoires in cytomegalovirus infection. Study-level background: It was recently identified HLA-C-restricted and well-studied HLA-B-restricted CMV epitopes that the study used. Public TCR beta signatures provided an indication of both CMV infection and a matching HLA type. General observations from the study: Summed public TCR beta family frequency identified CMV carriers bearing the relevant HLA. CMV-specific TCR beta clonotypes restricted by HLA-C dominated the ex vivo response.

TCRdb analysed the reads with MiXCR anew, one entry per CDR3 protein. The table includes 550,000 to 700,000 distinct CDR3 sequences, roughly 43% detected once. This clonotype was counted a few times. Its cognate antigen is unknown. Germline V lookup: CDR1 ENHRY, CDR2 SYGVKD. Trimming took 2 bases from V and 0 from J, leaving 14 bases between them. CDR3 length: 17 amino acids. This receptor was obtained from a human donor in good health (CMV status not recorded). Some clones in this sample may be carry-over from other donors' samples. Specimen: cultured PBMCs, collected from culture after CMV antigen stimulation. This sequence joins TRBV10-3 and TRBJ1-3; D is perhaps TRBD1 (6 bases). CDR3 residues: CAISERGRDNSGNTIYF. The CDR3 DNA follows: TGTGCCATCAGTGAGAGGGGCCGGGACAACTCTGGAAACACCATATATTTT.